A single sample is the source of the 9 T cell receptor beta chains below, sequenced in a study of control samples from healthy donors and cancer patients. The repertoire was sequenced with immunoSEQ multiplex PCR; TCRdb's copy has only in-frame clones and lacks some. The data show 150,000 to 200,000 clones, with 91% seen just once and 2% held by the top ten. The sequencing input was blood. The receptors originated from a woman in her thirties or forties in good health.

Here the CDR3 DNA reads TGTGCCAGCAGCCAAGATAGGGCAGGCAATCAGCCCCAGCATTTT. This encodes CASSQDRAGNQPQHF. The rearrangement joins TRBV4-2 to TRBJ1-5; no clear D. The CDR3 extends over 15 amino acids. Trimming pared 0 bases from V and 2 bases from J, leaving 8 bases between. Germline values: CDR1 LGHNA, CDR2 YNFKEQ.

This sequence joins TRBV5-1 and TRBJ2-5; D assignment may be TRBD1 or TRBD2 (5 bases each). V was trimmed by 4 bases and J by 0 bases, leaving 13 bases between them. The length of the CDR3 is 15 residues. The germline V gene has CDR1 SGHRS and CDR2 YFSETQ. CDR3 in DNA: TGCGCCAGCAGCACAAGAGGGACGGACCAAGAGACCCAGTACTTC. Amino acid sequence: CASSTRGTDQETQYF.

The J gene is TRBJ1-6, the V gene TRBV4-2, with no clear D. The CDR3 is 19 residues long. Trimming shortened V by 0 bases and J by 10 bases, and 25 bases separated the two germline ends. The germline V gene has CDR1 LGHNA and CDR2 YNFKEQ. For the CDR3, the DNA is TGTGCCAGCAGCCAAGAATCGCCGGCCCACCCTCTTGGGGTCTCACCCCTCCACTTT. The encoded protein is CASSQESPAHPLGVSPLHF.

This clone was counted only a few times. The CDR3: CASSLYSGGWRGEKLFF. The CDR3, as DNA: TGTGCCAGCAGTTTATACTCCGGGGGATGGCGGGGTGAAAAACTGTTTTTT. The chain recombines TRBV27 with TRBJ1-4; maybe TRBD1 (5 bases). The CDR3 runs to 17 residues. V was cut by 1 base and J by 7 bases, with 19 bases left in between. From germline, CDR1 is MNHEY and CDR2 SMNVEV (reference sequence).

V is TRBV12-3 or TRBV12-4 and J is TRBJ2-3, with D unclear. The length of the CDR3 is 13 residues. Trimming pared 4 bases from V and 7 bases from J, leaving 12 bases between. CDR3 sequence reads: CASSSPPPHTQYF. Written as DNA, the CDR3 is TGTGCCAGCAGTTCCCCCCCTCCTCATACGCAGTATTTT.

J is TRBJ1-1 and V is TRBV27; D gene unclear. V lost 7 bases to trimming and J lost 1 base, with 10 bases between them. Germline V lookup: CDR1 MNHEY, CDR2 SMNVEV (reference sequence). This CDR3 is built from 13 residues. The CDR3 nucleotides are TGTGCCAGCAAAATCACGGGGAACACTGAAGCTTTCTTT. Its translation is CASKITGNTEAFF.

The rearrangement joins TRBV7-9 to TRBJ2-5, with 7 bases fitting TRBD1. The V segment lost 5 bases and the J segment 1 base; nucleotides outside the gene matches: 7. CDR3 length: 15 residues. Germline assignment: CDR1 SEHNR and CDR2 FQNEAQ (reference sequence). In DNA, the CDR3 is TGTGCCAGCAGCCCGGGGACAGCTCTCCAAGAGACCCAGTACTTC. Translating it yields CASSPGTALQETQYF.

In its sample, this clone was seen once. This sequence joins TRBV29-1 and TRBJ1-1; D remains ambiguous. V was trimmed by 2 bases and J by 1 base, leaving 8 bases between them. The germline gives CDR1 SQVTM, CDR2 ANQGSEA. The CDR3 spans 13 residues. In nucleotides, the CDR3 is TGCAGCGTTGAAAAAGGGCAGAACACTGAAGCTTTCTTT. Its protein product is CSVEKGQNTEAFF.

The V call is TRBV5-1, the J call TRBJ2-2; a weak D match, TRBD2 (6 bases). Trimming shortened V by 5 bases and J by 0 bases, and 11 bases separated the two germline ends. The CDR3 extends over 15 amino acids. Germline CDR1 reads SGHRS; CDR2 reads YFSETQ. The CDR3, as DNA: TGCGCCAGCAGTCTCTGGGGGGCGAACACCGGGGAGCTGTTTTTT. It encodes CASSLWGANTGELFF.